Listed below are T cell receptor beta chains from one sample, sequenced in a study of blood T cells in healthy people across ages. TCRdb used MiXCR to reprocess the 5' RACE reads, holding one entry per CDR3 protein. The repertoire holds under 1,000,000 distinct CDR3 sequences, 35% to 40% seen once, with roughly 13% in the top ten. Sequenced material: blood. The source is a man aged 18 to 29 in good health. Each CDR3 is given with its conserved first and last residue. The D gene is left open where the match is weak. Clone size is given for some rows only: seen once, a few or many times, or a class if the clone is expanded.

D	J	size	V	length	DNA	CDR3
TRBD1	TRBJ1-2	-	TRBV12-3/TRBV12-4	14	TGTGCCAGCAGTTTAAACAGGGGGCACTATGGCTACACCTTC	CASSLNRGHYGYTF
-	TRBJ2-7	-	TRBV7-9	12	TGTGCCAGCAGCCTCTCGAACGACGAGCAGTACTTC	CASSLSNDEQYF
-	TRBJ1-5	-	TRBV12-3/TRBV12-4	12	TGTGCCATCCGGGACGGCAATCAGCCCCAGCATTTT	CAIRDGNQPQHF
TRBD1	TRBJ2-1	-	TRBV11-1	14	TGTGCCAGCAGCAAGGGACAGGTATACAATGAGCAGTTCTTC	CASSKGQVYNEQFF
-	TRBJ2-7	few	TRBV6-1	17	TGTGCCAGCAGTGACCTTTTAACAGGGATTCGGGCCTACGAGCAGTACTTC	CASSDLLTGIRAYEQYF
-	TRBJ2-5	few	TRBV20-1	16	TGCAGTGCTAGAGATTTGCCCAGGGCCGACCTGGGAACCCAGTACTTC	CSARDLPRADLGTQYF
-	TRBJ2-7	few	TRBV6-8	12	TGTGCCACCGGGGCCGGGCTAGATTTGAAGTACTTC	CATGAGLDLKYF
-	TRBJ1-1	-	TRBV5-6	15	TGTGCCAGCAGCTCTGATTGGACAGCCAACACTGAAGCTTTCTTT	CASSSDWTANTEAFF
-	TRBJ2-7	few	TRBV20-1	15	TGCAGTGCTACGGGACGGGGCCGTTTACCCTACGAGCAGTACTTC	CSATGRGRLPYEQYF
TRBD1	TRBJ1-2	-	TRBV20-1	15	TGCAGTGCCCCCGTTGCGGGACAGGCAATACGTGGCTACACCTTC	CSAPVAGQAIRGYTF
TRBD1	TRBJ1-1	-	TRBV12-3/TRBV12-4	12	TGTGCCAGCGGGACAGAGGACACTGAAGCTTTCTTT	CASGTEDTEAFF
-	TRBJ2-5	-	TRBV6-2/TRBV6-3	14	TGTGCCAGCAGCCCACCTGGCACCAAAGAGACCCAGTACTTC	CASSPPGTKETQYF
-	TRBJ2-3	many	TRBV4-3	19	TGCGCCAGCAGCCAAGAACTCTTTTCAGGGGAGGGCGGCACAGATACGCAGTATTTT	CASSQELFSGEGGTDTQYF
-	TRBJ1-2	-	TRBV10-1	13	TGCGCCAGCAGTGCGTGGGGAAACTATGGCTACACCTTC	CASSAWGNYGYTF
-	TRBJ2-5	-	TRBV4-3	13	TGCGCCAGCAGCCAAGAAGGAGGGGGAGCGCAGTACTTC	CASSQEGGGAQYF
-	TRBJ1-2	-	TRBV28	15	TGTGCCAGCAGATTTGGGGGGTCGCAGAAATATGGCTACACCTTC	CASRFGGSQKYGYTF
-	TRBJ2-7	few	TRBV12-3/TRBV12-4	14	TGTGCCAGCACGACGACAGCCCCGTCCTACGAGCAGTACTTC	CASTTTAPSYEQYF
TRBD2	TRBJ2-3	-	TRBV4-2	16	TGTGCCAGCAGCCAAGAGGCGGGAGGGACGCCAGATACGCAGTATTTT	CASSQEAGGTPDTQYF